A selection of T cell receptor beta chains follows, all from one sample in a study of shared clonotypes between healthy human individuals. Assay used: immunoSEQ multiplex PCR; TCRdb lists only in-frame clones, some missing. The sample includes 1,500,000 or so clones, roughly 97% of them seen just once. Input material: naive CD4+ T cells sorted from blood. These receptors originate from a man aged 25-45 years in good health. Each CDR3 is given with its conserved first and last residue. The order of the fields is clone size, V gene, D gene, J gene, CDR3 protein, CDR3 DNA. The D gene is left open where the match is weak. Size tells how often a clone was seen (once, few, many) or the class of an expanded clone, and some rows leave it out.

clone_size: -
v_call: TRBV10-3
d_call: -
j_call: TRBJ1-2
cdr3_aa: CAISETFRVGYTF
cdr3_nt: TGTGCCATCAGTGAAACGTTCAGGGTTGGCTACACCTTC

clone_size: -
v_call: TRBV7-9
d_call: TRBD2
j_call: TRBJ2-2
cdr3_aa: CASSPTSGRTYTGELFF
cdr3_nt: TGTGCCAGCAGCCCGACTAGCGGGAGGACCTACACCGGGGAGCTGTTTTTT

clone_size: -
v_call: TRBV7-3
d_call: -
j_call: TRBJ2-6
cdr3_aa: CASSSRATGANVLTF
cdr3_nt: TGTGCCAGCAGCTCCAGGGCTACCGGGGCCAACGTCCTGACTTTC

clone_size: -
v_call: TRBV10-2
d_call: TRBD1
j_call: TRBJ1-5
cdr3_aa: CASSYRQGGNQPQHF
cdr3_nt: TGCGCCAGCAGTTACAGACAGGGCGGCAATCAGCCCCAGCATTTT

clone_size: -
v_call: TRBV7-3
d_call: TRBD1
j_call: TRBJ2-7
cdr3_aa: CASSLSRGQGTYEQYF
cdr3_nt: TGTGCCAGCAGCCTAAGCCGGGGACAGGGGACCTACGAGCAGTACTTC

clone_size: -
v_call: TRBV30
d_call: -
j_call: TRBJ2-3
cdr3_aa: CAWRLTFRSAADTQYF
cdr3_nt: TGTGCCTGGAGATTGACCTTCAGGTCCGCAGCAGATACGCAGTATTTT

clone_size: -
v_call: TRBV5-1
d_call: -
j_call: TRBJ2-6
cdr3_aa: CASSLAPGSGANVLTF
cdr3_nt: TGCGCCAGCAGCTTGGCCCCGGGCTCTGGGGCCAACGTCCTGACTTTC

clone_size: -
v_call: TRBV5-3
d_call: -
j_call: TRBJ2-5
cdr3_aa: CARSHRRPYQETQYF
cdr3_nt: TGTGCCAGAAGCCACAGGAGGCCGTACCAAGAGACCCAGTACTTC

clone_size: -
v_call: TRBV28
d_call: TRBD2
j_call: TRBJ2-2
cdr3_aa: CASSPGKGGSTGELFF
cdr3_nt: TGTGCCAGCAGTCCCGGGAAGGGCGGGAGCACCGGGGAGCTGTTTTTT

clone_size: -
v_call: TRBV10-2
d_call: TRBD1
j_call: TRBJ1-5
cdr3_aa: CASRGTALQPQHF
cdr3_nt: TGCGCCAGCAGGGGGACAGCCCTTCAGCCCCAGCATTTT

clone_size: -
v_call: TRBV11-2
d_call: TRBD1
j_call: TRBJ2-7
cdr3_aa: CASSSGLDRGRQYF
cdr3_nt: TGTGCCAGCAGCTCGGGATTGGACAGGGGACGGCAGTACTTC

clone_size: -
v_call: TRBV28
d_call: -
j_call: TRBJ2-7
cdr3_aa: CASSLFSGRYEQYF
cdr3_nt: TGTGCCAGCAGTTTATTTTCAGGGAGGTACGAGCAGTACTTC

clone_size: -
v_call: TRBV9
d_call: TRBD1
j_call: TRBJ2-3
cdr3_aa: CASSPRQGRPTDTQYF
cdr3_nt: TGTGCCAGCAGCCCAAGACAGGGGAGGCCCACAGATACGCAGTATTTT

clone_size: -
v_call: TRBV7-9
d_call: -
j_call: TRBJ2-2
cdr3_aa: CASSIPGALNTGELFF
cdr3_nt: TGTGCCAGCAGCATCCCGGGAGCCCTGAACACCGGGGAGCTGTTTTTT

clone_size: -
v_call: TRBV4-1
d_call: TRBD2
j_call: TRBJ2-1
cdr3_aa: CASSQVSGLAGGGEQFF
cdr3_nt: TGCGCCAGCAGCCAAGTTTCAGGACTAGCGGGAGGAGGTGAGCAGTTCTTC

clone_size: few
v_call: TRBV11-1
d_call: -
j_call: TRBJ1-2
cdr3_aa: CASSLVGDSYTF
cdr3_nt: TGTGCCAGCAGCTTAGTGGGCGATTCCTACACCTTC

clone_size: -
v_call: TRBV11-3
d_call: TRBD2
j_call: TRBJ2-3
cdr3_aa: CASSIDSGTGTDTQYF
cdr3_nt: TGTGCCAGCAGCATCGATAGCGGGACCGGCACAGATACGCAGTATTTT

clone_size: once
v_call: TRBV6-5
d_call: -
j_call: TRBJ2-1
cdr3_aa: CASSYASANNEQFF
cdr3_nt: TGTGCCAGCAGTTACGCTAGCGCAAACAATGAGCAGTTCTTC

clone_size: -
v_call: TRBV5-4
d_call: -
j_call: TRBJ2-2
cdr3_aa: CASSPGTNTGELFF
cdr3_nt: TGTGCCAGCAGCCCCGGGACGAACACCGGGGAGCTGTTTTTT

clone_size: -
v_call: TRBV10-2
d_call: -
j_call: TRBJ2-1
cdr3_aa: CASSVGAYNEQFF
cdr3_nt: TGCGCCAGCAGTGTAGGGGCGTACAATGAGCAGTTCTTC

clone_size: -
v_call: TRBV5-6
d_call: -
j_call: TRBJ1-2
cdr3_aa: CASSLGRGKGYTF
cdr3_nt: TGTGCCAGCAGCTTGGGGAGGGGGAAGGGCTACACCTTC

clone_size: -
v_call: TRBV6-5
d_call: -
j_call: TRBJ1-3
cdr3_aa: CASSYSAQPGNTIYF
cdr3_nt: TGTGCCAGCAGTTACTCGGCGCAACCGGGAAACACCATATATTTT